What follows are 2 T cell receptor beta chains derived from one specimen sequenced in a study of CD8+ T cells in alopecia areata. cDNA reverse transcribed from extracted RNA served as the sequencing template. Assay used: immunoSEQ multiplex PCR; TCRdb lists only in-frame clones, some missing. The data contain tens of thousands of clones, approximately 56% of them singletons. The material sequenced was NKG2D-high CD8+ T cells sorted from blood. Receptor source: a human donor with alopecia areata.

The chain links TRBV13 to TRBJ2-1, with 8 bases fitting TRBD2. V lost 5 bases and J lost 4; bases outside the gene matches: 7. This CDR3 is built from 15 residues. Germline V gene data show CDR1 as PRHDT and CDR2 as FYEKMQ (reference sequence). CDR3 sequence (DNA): TGTGCCAGCAGCATGCTAGCGGGCCTTTACAATGAGCAGTTCTTC. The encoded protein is CASSMLAGLYNEQFF.

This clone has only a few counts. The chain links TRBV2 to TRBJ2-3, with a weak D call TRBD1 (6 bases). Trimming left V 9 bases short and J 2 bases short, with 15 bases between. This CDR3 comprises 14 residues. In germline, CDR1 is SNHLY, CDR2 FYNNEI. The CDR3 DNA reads TGTGCCAGGATCCAACAGGGCTCCACAGATACGCAGTATTTT. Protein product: CARIQQGSTDTQYF.